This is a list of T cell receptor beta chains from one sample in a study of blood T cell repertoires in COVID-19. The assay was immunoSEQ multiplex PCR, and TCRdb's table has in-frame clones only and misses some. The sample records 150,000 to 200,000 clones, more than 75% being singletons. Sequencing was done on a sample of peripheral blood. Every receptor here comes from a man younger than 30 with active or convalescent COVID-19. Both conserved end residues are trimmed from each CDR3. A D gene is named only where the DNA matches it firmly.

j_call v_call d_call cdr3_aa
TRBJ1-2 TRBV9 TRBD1 ASSARTRDSRSYGYT
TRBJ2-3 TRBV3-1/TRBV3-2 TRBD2 ASSQAGGHTDTQY
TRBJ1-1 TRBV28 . ASSFRLTDTEAF
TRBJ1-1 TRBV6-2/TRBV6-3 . ASSSQGNTEAF
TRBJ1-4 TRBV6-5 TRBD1 ASRGTGEVGLF
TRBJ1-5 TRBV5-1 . ASRMGGGQPQH
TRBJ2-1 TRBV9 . ASSYEASSYNEQF
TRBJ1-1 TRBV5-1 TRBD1 ASSPGTGQGNTEAF
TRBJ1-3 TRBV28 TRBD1 ASSLVTQGVRGNTIY
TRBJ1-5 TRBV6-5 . ASSPGSAQPQH
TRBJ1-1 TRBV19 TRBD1 ASSIRPGQGSEAF
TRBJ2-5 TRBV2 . ASSEFELEETQY
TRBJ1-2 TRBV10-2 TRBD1 ASGEGFPGQGSYGYT
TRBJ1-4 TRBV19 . ASTGFESEKLF
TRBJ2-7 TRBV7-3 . ASSLTPSNYEQY
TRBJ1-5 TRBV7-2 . ASSFSYSNQPQH
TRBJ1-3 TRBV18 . ASSPPGTSGNTIY
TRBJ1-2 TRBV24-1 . ATSAGNYGYT
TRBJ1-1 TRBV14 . ASSPRVGVTEAF
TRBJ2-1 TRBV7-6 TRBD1 ASSLRPVALWGQGPYNEQF
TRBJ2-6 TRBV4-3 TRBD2 ASSQTLAGGVEVNVLT
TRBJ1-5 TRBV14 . ASSLSANQPQH
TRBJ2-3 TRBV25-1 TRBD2 ASSEWASGGITDTQY
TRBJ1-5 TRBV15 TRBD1 ATSRDLLGSGQGLDSNQPQH
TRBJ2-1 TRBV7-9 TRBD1 ASSLVMGQGDNEQF
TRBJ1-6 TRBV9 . ASSWGGHDNSPLH
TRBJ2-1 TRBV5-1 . ASSSGLDNEQF
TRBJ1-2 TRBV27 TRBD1 ASSLYPPDRAPNYGYT
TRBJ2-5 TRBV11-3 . ASSLGAGEETQY
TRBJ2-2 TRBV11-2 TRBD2 ASSLDGLAPGELF
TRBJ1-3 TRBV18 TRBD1 ASSPGTGITNTIY
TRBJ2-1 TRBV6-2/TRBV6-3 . ASSYSDRITGTRYHNEQF
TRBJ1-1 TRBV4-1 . ASSQEWSQTNTEAF
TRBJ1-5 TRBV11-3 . ASSLRVLSNQPQH
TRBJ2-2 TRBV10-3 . AISEQKYGELF
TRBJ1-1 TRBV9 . ASSPPRAFYTEAF
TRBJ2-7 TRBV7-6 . ASSAQDKSEQY
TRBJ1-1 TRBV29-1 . SVRQWTDTEAF
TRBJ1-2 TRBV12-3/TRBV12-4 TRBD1 ASRGQGRGGYT
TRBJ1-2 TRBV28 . ASTLPVGPSKGYT
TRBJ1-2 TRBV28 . ATGTWGGGYT
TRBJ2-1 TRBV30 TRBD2 AWSYLAGYNEQF
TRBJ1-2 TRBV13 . ASSLFGGAPNYGYT
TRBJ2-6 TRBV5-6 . ASSPGDSGANVLT
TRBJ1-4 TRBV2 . ASSESQGRREKLF
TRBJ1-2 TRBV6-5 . ASRDDRRNYGYT